This T cell receptor beta chain stems from a study of T cells in Graves' hyperthyroidism and ophthalmopathy. Regarding the study as a whole: Using 13 V-J features, a model discriminated ophthalmopathy from stable hyperthyroidism. Blood also held most thyroid clonotypes expanded beyond 0.001.

The CDR3 regions of TCR beta were amplified from RNA transcripts. The TCR CDR3 was amplified in a first-round RT-PCR using the HTBI primer set. TCRdb passed the multiplex PCR reads through MiXCR, listing each CDR3 protein once. Among over 500,000 distinct CDR3 sequences listed, 40% to 50% were seen once. This clonotype was seen at least ten times. Its specificity is not known. Patients with uncontrolled infections, other autoimmune diseases, pregnancy or lactation were excluded. This CDR3 region has 16 residues. V gave up 4 bases and J gave up 5 bases; unmatched junction bases: 15. Germline V gene data show CDR1 as DFQATT and CDR2 as SNEGSKA (reference sequence).

This clonotype was sampled from an adult woman with Graves' disease, either hyperthyroidism or ophthalmopathy (not recorded which). This chain connects TRBV20-1 to TRBJ2-5; TRBD1 agrees at 8 bases. What was sequenced was peripheral blood or thyroid tissue (not recorded which). The CDR3 protein is CSAIVGAYRGKETQYF. The CDR3, as DNA: TGCAGTGCTATAGTCGGCGCGTACAGGGGGAAGGAGACCCAGTACTTC.